The next 10 T cell receptor beta chains were all read from a single sample in a study of blood T cell repertoires in COVID-19. Produced via immunoSEQ multiplex PCR; TCRdb's table is partial and in-frame only. This repertoire shows hundreds of thousands of clones, around nine tenths found once; its top ten account for roughly 0.78%. Sequencing used peripheral blood. The receptor source for this set is a man in his late teens or twenties with COVID-19, enrolled during active disease.

The chain recombines TRBV12-3 or TRBV12-4 with TRBJ1-1, with 7 bases identical to TRBD1. This CDR3 is built from 12 residues. The ends lost 2 bases at V and 9 bases at J; junction bases unmatched: 3. CDR3 region: CASSLLDRQAFF. The CDR3 nucleotides are TGTGCCAGCAGTTTATTGGACAGGCAAGCTTTCTTT.

A single count supports this clone. This chain uses TRBV19 with TRBJ2-6; maybe TRBD2 (6 bases). V was pared by 3 bases and J by 2 bases, with 8 bases between. CDR1 is LNHDA and CDR2 is SQIVND in the germline V gene (reference sequence). This CDR3 is 15 amino acids long. The DNA of the CDR3 is TGTGCCAGTAGTATCGGAGGGGCTGGGGCCAACGTCCTGACTTTC. This translates into CASSIGGAGANVLTF.

This chain links TRBV24-1 with TRBJ2-1, with 8 positions matching TRBD1. This CDR3 spans 13 amino acids. Losses at the gene ends were 8 bases for V and 7 bases for J; bases not matched to a gene: 6. CDR1 and CDR2 from the germline V gene are KGHDR and SFDVKD. Here the CDR3 DNA reads TGTGCCACCACCCGACAGGGGAGGAATGAGCAGTTCTTC. Translating gives CATTRQGRNEQFF.

The chain recombines TRBV5-1 with TRBJ2-7; 10 bases are shared with TRBD2. In germline, CDR1 is SGHRS, CDR2 YFSETQ. The junction had 5 bases not matched to a gene; V was cut back by 3 bases and J by 5 bases. CDR3 length: 14 amino acids. In nucleotides, the CDR3 is TGCGCCAGCAGCTACCCTAGCGGGGGAAACGAGCAGTACTTC. Its protein product is CASSYPSGGNEQYF.

The V and J genes are TRBV3-1 (or the pseudogene TRBV3-2) and TRBJ2-7, with D possibly matching TRBD2 (6 bases). In germline, CDR1 is LGHDT, CDR2 YNNKEL (reference sequence). Trimming left V 2 bases short and J 3 bases short, with 14 bases between. The CDR3 covers 15 residues. The CDR3: CASSQLLGGIYEQYF. The CDR3 coding sequence is TGTGCCAGCAGCCAACTGTTGGGGGGTATCTACGAGCAGTACTTC.

The chain joins TRBV19 to TRBJ1-1, with D unclear. Germline V lookup: CDR1 LNHDA, CDR2 SQIVND (reference sequence). The CDR3 contains 17 residues. Deletions cut 7 bases from V and 10 bases from J, with 31 bases between. In nucleotides, the CDR3 is TGTGCCAGTAAGGGTTTGGGGTCTATGGCCGCCAGAAGCGGAGCTTTCTTT. This codes for CASKGLGSMAARSGAFF. Full variable domain (remainder filled in from reference TRBV19 and TRBJ1-1): DGGITQSPKYLFRKEGQNVTLSCEQNLNHDAMYWYRQDPGQGLRLIYYSQIVNDFQKGDIAEGYSVSREKKESFPLTVTSAQKNPTAFYLCASKGLGSMAARSGAFFGQGTRLTVV.

This chain's CDR3 is CASSLRTSGANEQFF. The CDR3 DNA reads TGTGCCAGCAGCCTTAGGACTAGTGGAGCCAATGAGCAGTTCTTC. The chain couples TRBV7-8 to TRBJ2-1; 7 nucleotides line up with TRBD2. The CDR3 covers 15 residues. Germline CDR1 is SGHVS and CDR2 is FQNEAQ. The J segment lost 6 bases and the V segment lost 5 bases, leaving 10 bases of the junction unmatched. Complete variable domain (other parts from reference TRBV7-8 and TRBJ2-1): GAGVSQSPRYKVAKRGQDVALRCDPISGHVSLFWYQQALGQGPEFLTYFQNEAQLDKSGLPSDRFFAERPEGSVSTLKIQRTQQEDSAVYLCASSLRTSGANEQFFGPGTRLTVL.

This clone was recorded a few times. The chain employs TRBV19 and TRBJ1-5; D unclear. The germline gives CDR1 LNHDA, CDR2 SQIVND (reference sequence). The CDR3 is made up of 14 amino acids. V lost 3 bases, J lost 9 bases, and 15 bases lay in between. For the CDR3, the DNA is TGTGCCAGTAGTATGACACGGTTCGGTGGGCCCCAGCATTTT. It is translated as CASSMTRFGGPQHF.

The rearrangement joins TRBV19 to TRBJ2-3, with D perhaps matching TRBD2 (7 bases). CDR1 is LNHDA, CDR2 SQIVND, per germline (reference sequence). V dropped 6 bases and J dropped 5 bases, with 27 bases sitting between them. This CDR3 has 18 residues. This CDR3 is CASSPHRGGGGLGDTQYF. DNA of the CDR3: TGTGCCAGTAGCCCCCATAGGGGGGGCGGGGGTCTAGGAGATACGCAGTATTTT.

This clone came up a few times. The chain couples TRBV4-2 to TRBJ1-6; D is unresolved. With 0 bases removed from V and 4 bases from J, the gap between germline ends came to 7 bases. This CDR3 is 15 amino acids long. Germline CDR1 reads LGHNA; CDR2 reads YNFKEQ. The CDR3 DNA reads TGTGCCAGCAGCCAAGAGGCGGGTTATAATTCACCCCTCCACTTT. It encodes CASSQEAGYNSPLHF.